Sequencing of this TCR beta chain was carried out in a study of regulatory T cells in long-lasting Graves disease. As for the study in general: Less than 3 months of antithyroid drugs had been taken by newly diagnosed Graves' patients. The study's findings and limits: Researchers examined only peripheral blood and not thyroid tissue. Gene preferences differed: TRBV28, TRBJ1-2, TRBJ2-5 in persistent cases.

HTBI primers from iRepertoire and Arm-PCR of CDR3 regions yielded the TCR beta libraries. MiXCR was run by TCRdb on the multiplex PCR reads, yielding one entry per CDR3 protein. The table shows almost 450,000 distinct CDR3 sequences, with 16% occurring only once. Looked up from germline, CDR1 is SEHNR and CDR2 is FQNEAQ (reference sequence). Trimming removed 6 bases from V and 0 bases from J, with 28 bases in between. This CDR3 has 20 residues. Time point meaning: newly diagnosed GD, antithyroid drugs for less than 3 months. PBMCs provided the RNA from which the TCR library was made. Points on this clonotype: Its specificity is unknown.

These data are also associated with another study on T cells in Graves' hyperthyroidism and ophthalmopathy.

The gene calls are TRBV7-9 and TRBJ2-3; D is ambiguous. Sequenced here: peripheral blood mononuclear cells (PBMCs), sampled at new diagnosis, from a patient treated with antithyroid drugs. This TCR was recovered from a woman aged 25-40 years with Graves disease. CDR3 in DNA: TGTGCCAGCAGTTACCCGTCGCGATGGGCCCCATCTCGTAGCACAGATACGCAGTATTTT. Its protein is CASSYPSRWAPSRSTDTQYF. Full variable domain (remainder filled in from reference TRBV7-9 and TRBJ2-3): DTGVSQNPRHKITKRGQNVTFRCDPISEHNRLYWYRQTLGQGPEFLTYFQNEAQLEKSRLLSDRFSAERPKGSFSTLEIQRTEQGDSAMYLCASSYPSRWAPSRSTDTQYFGPGTRLTVL.